Listed here are 5 T cell receptor beta chains from one sample, sequenced in a study of blood T cell repertoires in COVID-19. The protocol was immunoSEQ multiplex PCR, while the TCRdb copy is restricted to in-frame clones and leaves out a portion. The sample records approximately 94,000 clones, just over 85% being singletons. The sequencing input was peripheral blood. Source of these receptors: a human donor in a cohort sampled during active COVID-19.

This clone was seen at least ten times. This chain links TRBV29-1 with TRBJ2-1; 7 positions match TRBD1. The trim removed 6 bases at V and 0 bases at J, leaving 2 bases unmatched. The CDR3 is 13 amino acids. Germline V lookup: CDR1 SQVTM, CDR2 ANQGSEA. The CDR3 spells CSVRTGSYNEQFF. The CDR3 coding sequence is TGCAGCGTAAGGACAGGCTCCTACAATGAGCAGTTCTTC.

The chain uses TRBV5-5 and TRBJ2-7, with 7 bases identical to TRBD1. This CDR3 is 16 amino acids long. V dropped 2 bases and J dropped 0; count of bases not matched to a gene: 8. Germline assignment: CDR1 SGHKS and CDR2 YYEKEE (reference sequence). The CDR3 loop is CASSFKPGQSSYEQYF. The CDR3 coding sequence is TGTGCCAGCAGCTTTAAACCGGGACAGAGCTCCTACGAGCAGTACTTC.

The rearrangement uses TRBV6-6 and TRBJ1-4, with D hard to call. V was shortened by 7 bases and J by 6 bases, with 15 bases between the two germline ends. The CDR3 has 14 residues. Germline values: CDR1 MNHNY, CDR2 SVGAGI (reference sequence). CDR3: CASNQRESDEKLFF. As DNA, the CDR3 is TGTGCCAGCAATCAACGGGAGTCGGATGAAAAACTGTTTTTT.

The chain combines TRBV5-6 with TRBJ1-3; D remains ambiguous. CDR3 length: 13 amino acids. Germline V gene data show CDR1 as SGHDT and CDR2 as YYEEEE. V lost 0 bases, J lost 2 bases, and 3 bases lay in between. The CDR3 coding sequence is TGTGCCAGCAGCTTGGATACTGGAAACACCATATATTTT. Its protein is CASSLDTGNTIYF.

The rearrangement uses TRBV10-2 and TRBJ1-2, with TRBD1 identical over 8 bases. CDR1 and CDR2 from the germline V gene are WSHSY and SAAADI. V lost 8 bases and J lost 4; bases outside the gene matches: 9. The CDR3 is made up of 14 amino acids. The CDR3 loop reads CASCTTGTGYGYTF. Here the CDR3 DNA reads TGCGCCAGCTGTACAACCGGGACAGGCTATGGCTACACCTTC.